One and the same sample provided the 5 T cell receptor beta chains below, sequenced in a study of CD8+ T cells in alopecia areata. As the sequencing template, cDNA was produced by extracting RNA and reverse transcribing it. The data were produced by immunoSEQ multiplex PCR, yet TCRdb's version contains in-frame clones alone and is incomplete. The table has 150,000 to 200,000 clones, 55% seen once; the top ten hold about 4.9%. The source material was CD4+ T cells sorted from blood. The receptors were sampled from a human donor in good health.

The rearrangement links TRBV29-1 to TRBJ2-1, with D tentatively TRBD2 (5 bases). Trimming took 6 bases from V and 4 from J, leaving 10 bases between them. In germline, CDR1 is SQVTM, CDR2 ANQGSEA. The CDR3 is 12 residues long. In nucleotides, the CDR3 is TGCAGCGTCGGACTGGGTTACAATGAGCAGTTCTTC. It codes for CSVGLGYNEQFF.

This chain uses TRBV29-1 with TRBJ1-2; D is uncertain. V lost 1 base to trimming and J lost 4 bases, with 4 bases between them. Germline values: CDR1 SQVTM, CDR2 ANQGSEA. This CDR3 spans 11 amino acids. CDR3 nucleotides: TGCAGCGTTGAAGCCAGCTATGGCTACACCTTC. It yields the protein CSVEASYGYTF.

The chain links TRBV29-1 to TRBJ1-4; D unclear. From germline, CDR1 is SQVTM and CDR2 ANQGSEA. V dropped 4 bases and J dropped 4 bases, with 7 bases sitting between them. CDR3 length: 12 residues. This chain's CDR3 is CSVGRHNEKLFF. The CDR3 DNA sequence: TGCAGCGTTGGGCGACATAATGAAAAACTGTTTTTT. Supplemented by reference TRBV29-1 and TRBJ1-4, the full variable domain reads SAVISQKPSRDICQRGTSLTIQCQVDSQVTMMFWYRQQPGQSLTLIATANQGSEATYESGFVIDKFPISRPNLTFSTLTVSNMSPEDSSIYLCSVGRHNEKLFFGSGTQLSVL.

The V and J genes are TRBV5-1 and TRBJ1-5; no clear D. The V end lost 4 bases, the J end lost 6 bases, and 14 bases lay between the germline ends. CDR3 length equals 14 residues. Per the germline V gene, CDR1 is SGHRS and CDR2 is YFSETQ. This CDR3 reads CASSPGNVGQPQHF. The CDR3 DNA reads TGCGCCAGCAGCCCGGGAAACGTGGGTCAGCCCCAGCATTTT.

The chain links TRBV28 to TRBJ2-7; D may match TRBD1 or TRBD2 (5 bases each). Deletions cut 6 bases from V and 0 bases from J, with 15 bases between. The CDR3 loop spans 15 amino acids. Germline values: CDR1 MDHEN, CDR2 SYDVKM. CDR3 DNA sequence: TGTGCCAGCAGATCGGGACGGACCTACTCCTACGAGCAGTACTTC. Its translation is CASRSGRTYSYEQYF.